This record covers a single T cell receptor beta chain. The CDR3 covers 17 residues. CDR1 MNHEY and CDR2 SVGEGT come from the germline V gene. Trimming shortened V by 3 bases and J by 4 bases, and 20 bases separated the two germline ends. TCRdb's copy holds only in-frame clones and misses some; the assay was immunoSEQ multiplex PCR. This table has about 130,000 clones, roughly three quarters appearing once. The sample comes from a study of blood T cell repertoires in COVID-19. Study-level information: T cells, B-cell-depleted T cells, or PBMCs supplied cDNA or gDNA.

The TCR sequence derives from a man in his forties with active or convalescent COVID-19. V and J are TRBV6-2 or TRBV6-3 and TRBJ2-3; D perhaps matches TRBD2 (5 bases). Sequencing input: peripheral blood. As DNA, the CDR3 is TGTGCCAGCAGTTATACCCGAGATAGCCCCGGGGCAGATACGCAGTATTTT. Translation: CASSYTRDSPGADTQYF.